This T cell receptor (beta chain) was observed in a study of control samples from healthy donors and cancer patients. The trim removed 4 bases at V and 2 bases at J, leaving 2 bases unmatched. Germline CDR1 reads LGHDT; CDR2 reads YNNKEL (reference sequence). The CDR3 has 15 amino acids. TCRdb's table, derived via immunoSEQ multiplex PCR, lists solely in-frame clones and lacks some. The sample has about 150,000 clones, 93% seen once. The sequenced sample consisted of blood. The receptor comes from a man over 45 in good health. V usage is TRBV3-1 (or the pseudogene TRBV3-2) and J usage is TRBJ2-6; 7 bases fit TRBD1. This CDR3 reads CASSPTGPGANVLTF. The CDR3 bases are TGTGCCAGCAGCCCGACAGGGCCTGGGGCCAACGTCCTGACTTTC.